In its sample, the clone carrying this T cell receptor beta chain was seen many times. An end of the junction does not agree with germline; a read error may underlie this. This CDR3 is 14 amino acids long. Germline V gene sequence: CDR1 MDHEN, CDR2 SYDVKM. This specimen comes from a study of T cells in Graves' hyperthyroidism and ophthalmopathy. Study in general: Blood from the periphery was taken at initial diagnosis, before any treatment.

TCR beta CDR3 sequences were amplified from RNA transcripts. The TCR CDR3 first-round RT-PCR relied on the HTBI primer set. In TCRdb, the multiplex PCR reads were re-called with MiXCR into one record per CDR3 protein. The top ten clones hold 30% to 35% of a sample with more than 350,000 distinct CDR3 sequences, about 15% of them seen once. Patients between 18 and 65 years old had hyperthyroidism, newly diagnosed and lasting under 2 months. The rearrangement joins TRBV28 to TRBJ2-7, with TRBD2 as a possible D gene (6 bases). What was sequenced was blood. The TCR sequence derives from a woman aged 25 to 39 with Graves' hyperthyroidism. The CDR3 DNA sequence: TGTGCCAGCACTTTAGCGGAGGGTGTTTACGAGCAGTACTTC. Translated, it gives CASTLAEGVYEQYF.